Listed below are T cell receptor beta chains from one sample, sequenced in a study of Graves' ophthalmopathy and Graves' hyperthyroidism. Via MiXCR, TCRdb re-called the multiplex PCR reads, giving one row per CDR3 protein. This sample has 150,000 or so distinct CDR3 sequences; 30% to 45% occur once, and the top ten carry roughly 5.8%. Sequencing used peripheral blood. All receptors derive from a woman between 35 and 50 years old with Graves' ophthalmopathy. Both conserved end residues are part of each CDR3. Fields, in order: J gene, V gene, D gene, clone size, CDR3 DNA, CDR3 protein. D genes are given only for firm matches. Clone size is not always given. Where it is, it says once, few, many or a class for expanded clones.

>TRBJ2-5|TRBV12-3/TRBV12-4|NA|few
TGTGCCAGCAGTAAGACGGGGGGCAGGGAGACCCAGTACTTC
CASSKTGGRETQYF
>TRBJ2-2|TRBV12-3/TRBV12-4|TRBD2|many
TGTGCCAGCAGTCGTGGCAGCGGGGGGGGGAGGGAGCTGTTTTTT
CASSRGSGGGRELFF
>TRBJ1-1|TRBV19|NA|many
TGTGCCAGTAGTGGTTCGGGAGTATCTAGCTTGAACACTGAAGCTTTCTTT
CASSGSGVSSLNTEAFF
>TRBJ2-7|TRBV20-1|TRBD2|many
TGCAGTGCTATCTCTAGCGGGAGGGGCTCCTACGAGCAGTACTTC
CSAISSGRGSYEQYF
>TRBJ2-7|TRBV6-2/TRBV6-3|TRBD1|NA
TGTGCCAGTCGGGACAGGGACTACGAGCAGTACTTC
CASRDRDYEQYF
>TRBJ1-1|TRBV6-4|TRBD1|few
TGTGCCAGCAGCCTACTAGGACAGGGCTCCTATAGCACTGAAGCTTTCTTT
CASSLLGQGSYSTEAFF
>TRBJ1-1|TRBV3-1|NA|many
TGTGCCAGCAGCCAGGGTTCTCAAGCTTTCTTT
CASSQGSQAFF
>TRBJ1-1|TRBV4-1|TRBD1|many
TGCGCCAGCAGCCAAGATTCGTTCGGGACAGGCCGCTTTATGAACACTGAAGCTTTCTTT
CASSQDSFGTGRFMNTEAFF
>TRBJ2-5|TRBV11-2|NA|many
TGTGCCAGCAGCTGGGGAGGCGGTTCAACGGAGACCCAGTACTTC
CASSWGGGSTETQYF
>TRBJ2-2|TRBV11-2|TRBD2|NA
TGTGCCAGCAGGCATACTAGCGGGAGAAACACCGGGGAGCTGTTTTTT
CASRHTSGRNTGELFF
>TRBJ1-3|TRBV7-8|TRBD1|NA
TGTGCCAGCAGCTGGGGGACAGGGACTGGAAACACCATATATTTT
CASSWGTGTGNTIYF
>TRBJ1-1|TRBV29-1|NA|many
TGCAGCGTGAGCTGGGACATAGGGACTGAAGCTTTCTTT
CSVSWDIGTEAFF
>TRBJ1-1|TRBV27|NA|many
TGTGCCAGCAGCGAAGACAGTCGGTTTGAAGCTTTCTTT
CASSEDSRFEAFF
>TRBJ1-1|TRBV4-2|NA|NA
TGTGCCAGCAGCCAAGAAGAGGAAAGTACCACTGAAGCTTTCTTT
CASSQEEESTTEAFF
>TRBJ1-1|TRBV12-3/TRBV12-4|NA|NA
TGTGCCATCGGGGGCGCGGTCAACACTGAAGCTTTCTTT
CAIGGAVNTEAFF
>TRBJ2-7|TRBV5-1|NA|many
TGCGCCAGCACCTCACAGGCGACCGGATCCGAGCAGTACTTC
CASTSQATGSEQYF
>TRBJ1-2|TRBV28|NA|many
TGTGCCAGCAGTTTTGCCGTAGGCTACACCTTC
CASSFAVGYTF